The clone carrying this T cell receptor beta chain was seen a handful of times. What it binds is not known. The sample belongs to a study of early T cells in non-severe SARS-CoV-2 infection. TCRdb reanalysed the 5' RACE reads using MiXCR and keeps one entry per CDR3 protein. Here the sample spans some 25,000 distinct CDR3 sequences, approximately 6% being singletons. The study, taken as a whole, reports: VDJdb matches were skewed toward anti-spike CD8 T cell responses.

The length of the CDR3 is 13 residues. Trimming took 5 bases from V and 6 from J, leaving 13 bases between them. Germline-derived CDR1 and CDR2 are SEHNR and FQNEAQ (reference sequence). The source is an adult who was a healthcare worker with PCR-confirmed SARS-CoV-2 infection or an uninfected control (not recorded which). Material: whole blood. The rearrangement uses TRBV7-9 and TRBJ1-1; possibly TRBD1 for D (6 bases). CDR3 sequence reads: CASSPGTHSEAFF. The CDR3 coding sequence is TGTGCCAGCAGCCCCGGGACACATTCTGAAGCTTTCTTT.